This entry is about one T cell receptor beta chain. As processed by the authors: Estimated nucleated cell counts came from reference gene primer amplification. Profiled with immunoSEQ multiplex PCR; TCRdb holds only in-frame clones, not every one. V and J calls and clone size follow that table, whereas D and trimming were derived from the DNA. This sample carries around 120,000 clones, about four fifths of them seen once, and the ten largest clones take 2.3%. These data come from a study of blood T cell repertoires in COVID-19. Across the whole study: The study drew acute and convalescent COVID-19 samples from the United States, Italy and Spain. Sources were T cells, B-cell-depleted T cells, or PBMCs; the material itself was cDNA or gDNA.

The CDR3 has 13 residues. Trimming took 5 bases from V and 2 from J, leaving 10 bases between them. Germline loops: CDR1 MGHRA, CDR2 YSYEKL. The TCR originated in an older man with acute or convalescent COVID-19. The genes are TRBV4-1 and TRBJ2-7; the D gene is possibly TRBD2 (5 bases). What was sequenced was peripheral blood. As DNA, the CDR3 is TGCGCCAGCAGCAACGGAGGTACCTACGAGCAGTACTTC. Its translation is CASSNGGTYEQYF.